These T cell receptor beta chains were read from a single sample in a study of OX40 agonist ivuxolimab in advanced cancers. Clones were sequenced by immunoSEQ multiplex PCR, and TCRdb holds only the in-frame ones, with some missing. Of about 73,000 clones in the sample, 85% to 90% were seen once. This specimen was CD4+ or CD8+ T cells sorted from blood, taken in a trial of the OX40 agonist ivuxolimab. The source is an adult with an advanced solid tumor such as melanoma, head and neck, liver or kidney cancer. Both conserved end residues are part of each CDR3.

TRBV4-1,CASSQDRNEQFF
TRBV30,CAWSVRTSGIPTISYEQYF
TRBV28,CASTTPSGTDTQYF
TRBV15,CATSLGRTYGYTF
TRBV18,CASSPRPANYGYTF
TRBV7-3,CASSLTASGRTKINEQFF
TRBV5-6,CASSLAMQGGSF
TRBV12-5,CASGTRGQGASGNQPQHF
TRBV28,CASSLKVNTEAFF
TRBV11-1,CASSSPTYYEQYF
TRBV11-3,CASSLVSINEQYF
TRBV5-1,CASSLAGTGLSGANVLTF
TRBV5-6,CASSPKFGEGASSYEQYF
TRBV19,CASSSRDRSYEQYF
TRBV10-3,CAIRGNADEQFF
TRBV30,CAWKLARRDTQYF
TRBV19,CASSMKPGTSETQYF
TRBV7-3,CASRTAPGADTQYF
TRBV27,CASSLSGRAADTQYF
TRBV7-2,CASSWTSGANTGELFF
TRBV28,CASSRGQVNTEAFF
TRBV5-1,CASSATGKINTGELFF
TRBV6-6,CATGGITDTQYF
TRBV28,CASSLRQSFSNQPQHF
TRBV4-2,CASSQGYQAGNTIYF
TRBV5-4,CASSLSKGMNTEAFF
TRBV7-8,CASSLVVYPGGEYRELFF
TRBV29-1,CSVEKGNIQYF
TRBV2,CASSTGTEYSGANVLTF